The next 27 T cell receptor beta chains were all read from a single sample in a study of T cell repertoires in aging, cancer and after chemotherapy. Amplification of TCR beta used genomic DNA extracted from peripheral blood. A mixed TRB-A/B primer pool amplified rearranged TRB by multiplex touch-down PCR. One entry per CDR3 protein results from TCRdb running MiXCR on the multiplex PCR reads. The repertoire consists of about 9,600 distinct CDR3 sequences, with around a quarter occurring once and the leading ten covering 1.3%. Sequencing used blood. Receptors originate from a human donor in good health.

The rearrangement links TRBV11-1 to TRBJ2-3; 12 bases align to TRBD2. Germline CDR1 SGHAT, CDR2 FQDESV (reference sequence). This CDR3 is built from 18 residues. With 1 base clipped from V and 0 bases from J, the junction kept 5 bases outside the gene matches. The CDR3 coding sequence is TGTGCCAGCAGCTTAGGGACTAGCGGGGAGACTAGCACAGATACGCAGTATTTT. Translated, it gives CASSLGTSGETSTDTQYF. The full variable domain, its missing parts supplied by reference TRBV11-1 and TRBJ2-3, is EAEVAQSPRYKITEKSQAVAFWCDPISGHATLYWYRQILGQGPELLVQFQDESVVDDSQLPKDRFSAERLKGVDSTLKIQPAELGDSAMYLCASSLGTSGETSTDTQYFGPGTRLTVL.

The chain uses TRBV5-1 and TRBJ1-2, with TRBD1 identical over 12 bases. This CDR3 is 15 amino acids long. Per germline, CDR1 SGHRS and CDR2 YFSETQ. Trimming at V came to 2 bases and at J to 6 bases, leaving 5 bases not matched to a gene. This chain's CDR3 is CASSFLGQGADGYTF. The DNA of the CDR3 is TGCGCCAGCAGCTTTTTGGGACAGGGGGCTGATGGCTACACCTTC.

V usage is TRBV6-5 and J usage is TRBJ2-2, with D perhaps TRBD2 (6 bases). V gave up 5 bases and J gave up 5 bases, with 15 bases separating them. This CDR3 contains 15 residues. Per the germline V gene, CDR1 is MNHEY and CDR2 is SVGAGI. CDR3 region: CASSASGLPTGELFF. The CDR3 DNA is TGTGCCAGCAGTGCCTCGGGACTCCCAACCGGGGAGCTGTTTTTT.

This clonotype has a handful of counts. The chain employs TRBV6-1 and TRBJ2-6, with TRBD1 identical over 7 bases. The ends lost 6 bases at V and 4 bases at J; junction bases unmatched: 6. Germline V gene sequence: CDR1 MNHNS, CDR2 SASEGT. The CDR3 extends over 15 amino acids. The CDR3 DNA reads as TGTGCCAGCAGCCTAACAGGGGCCGGGGCCAACGTCCTGACTTTC. Its translation is CASSLTGAGANVLTF.

This clonotype was observed a few times. DNA for the CDR3: TGTGCCAGCAGTAGCCGACAGGGGGGAGGCAATCAGCCCCAGCATTTT. This gives the protein CASSSRQGGGNQPQHF. The V and J genes are TRBV28 and TRBJ1-5; 9 positions match TRBD1. The CDR3 consists of 16 residues. Germline CDR1 and CDR2: MDHEN and SYDVKM. J lost 2 bases, V lost 5 bases, and 7 bases had no gene match.

The rearrangement joins TRBV6-1 to TRBJ2-7, with D possibly being TRBD2 (6 bases). CDR1 is MNHNS and CDR2 is SASEGT in the germline V gene. The CDR3 consists of 14 residues. The CDR3 DNA follows: TGTGCAACCCCAGGTGGCGGGGCCCCCTACGAGCAGTACTTC. Its protein is CATPGGGAPYEQYF.

This clonotype counts as medium-sized. V and J are TRBV6-5 and TRBJ2-6; 11 positions match TRBD1. With V trimmed by 6 bases and J by 6 bases, 19 bases remained unmatched. This CDR3 has 20 residues. The germline CDR1 and CDR2 sequences are MNHEY and SVGAGI. Here the CDR3 reads CASRGRTYRDRGKEANVLTF. The CDR3 region has the DNA TGTGCCAGCAGGGGCCGGACGTACCGGGACAGGGGGAAAGAGGCCAACGTCCTGACTTTC.

The rearrangement links TRBV5-1 to TRBJ2-1; 9 nucleotides match TRBD2. Per the germline V gene, CDR1 is SGHRS and CDR2 is YFSETQ. The CDR3 consists of 15 residues. The ends lost 4 bases at V and 5 bases at J; junction bases unmatched: 7. The CDR3 reads CASSPPGTSNNEQFF. CDR3 coding DNA: TGCGCCAGCAGCCCCCCCGGGACTAGCAACAATGAGCAGTTCTTC.

This clonotype was seen a few times. The V call is TRBV28, the J call TRBJ2-3; 13 nucleotides align to TRBD2. V gave up 8 bases and J gave up 1 base; unmatched junction bases: 6. CDR3 length equals 16 residues. Germline V gene data show CDR1 as MDHEN and CDR2 as SYDVKM. The CDR3, as DNA: TGTGCCAGCCAATCGGGACTAGCGGGACGCACAGATACGCAGTATTTT. This gives the protein CASQSGLAGRTDTQYF. The variable domain in full, with the rest retrieved from reference TRBV28 and TRBJ2-3, is DVKVTQSSRYLVKRTGEKVFLECVQDMDHENMFWYRQDPGLGLRLIYFSYDVKMKEKGDIPEGYSVSREKKERFSLILESASTNQTSMYLCASQSGLAGRTDTQYFGPGTRLTVL.

By share, this clonotype ranks as medium-sized (0.01 to 0.1%). This chain connects TRBV29-1 to TRBJ2-7, with 8 bases lining up with TRBD1. The CDR3 is 15 residues long. V trimming: 7 bases; J trimming: 2 bases; junction bases outside the gene matches: 13. Looked up from germline, CDR1 is SQVTM and CDR2 is ANQGSEA. CDR3 coding DNA: TGCAGCGCCGAAACTCAGGGGACAGGTACCTACGAGCAGTACTTC. As protein: CSAETQGTGTYEQYF.

V and J are TRBV4-1 and TRBJ1-3; the match to TRBD1 covers 8 bases. Trimming cost V 2 bases and J 0 bases; bases outside gene matches: 12. This CDR3 contains 19 residues. Per the germline V gene, CDR1 is MGHRA and CDR2 is YSYEKL. CDR3 residues: CASSQMIVLDRGSGNTIYF. CDR3 nucleotides: TGCGCCAGCAGCCAAATGATAGTATTAGACAGGGGCTCTGGAAACACCATATATTTT.

Only a few counts were recorded for this clonotype. V is TRBV20-1 and J is TRBJ1-5; 7 bases fit TRBD1. J was trimmed by 1 base and V by 8 bases; bases with no gene match: 14. Germline loops: CDR1 DFQATT, CDR2 SNEGSKA (reference sequence). CDR3 length: 16 amino acids. DNA of the CDR3: TGCAGTTATACAGGGGCTTCTTCTTCAAGCAATCAGCCCCAGCATTTT. Encoded protein: CSYTGASSSSNQPQHF.

This clonotype has a handful of counts. This chain connects TRBV27 to TRBJ1-2; a weak D match, TRBD1 (6 bases). With 3 bases removed from V and 5 bases from J, the gap between germline ends came to 19 bases. The length of the CDR3 is 16 residues. Germline V gene lookup returns CDR1 MNHEY and CDR2 SMNVEV (reference sequence). The DNA of the CDR3 is TGTGCCAGCAGTTTCGGGGGCTTCGCATCAGGATATGGCTACACCTTC. Encoded protein: CASSFGGFASGYGYTF.

Concerning this clonotype itself: Possible read error: a much larger clone is one base away. The chain joins TRBV19 to TRBJ2-7; TRBD2 matches 7 bases. CDR3 size: 14 residues. The V gene's germline CDR1 is LNHDA and CDR2 SQIVND (reference sequence). The CDR3 sequence is CASNIGRERHEQYF. The CDR3 bases are TGTGCCAGTAATATAGGGCGGGAGAGACACGAGCAGTACTTC.

The sample holds a few counts of this clonotype. The chain is built from TRBV7-9 and TRBJ2-3; 8 bases align to TRBD2. The CDR3 length is 14 residues. The V and J ends lost 3 bases and 3 bases, in that order; junction bases with no gene match: 2. Germline V gives CDR1 SEHNR, CDR2 FQNEAQ (reference sequence). CDR3 protein: CASSFSGSTDTQYF. As DNA, the CDR3 is TGTGCCAGCAGCTTCAGCGGGAGTACAGATACGCAGTATTTT.

This clonotype was counted only a few times. The chain combines TRBV7-9 with TRBJ2-4; 10 bases fit TRBD2. CDR3 size: 16 residues. The V and J ends lost 5 bases and 6 bases, in that order; junction bases with no gene match: 10. Germline-derived CDR1 and CDR2 are SEHNR and FQNEAQ (reference sequence). The CDR3 region is CASSPFLAGVVNIQYF. The CDR3 DNA sequence: TGTGCCAGCAGCCCTTTTCTAGCGGGAGTAGTAAACATTCAGTACTTC. Based on the CDR3 plus reference TRBV7-9 and TRBJ2-4, the full variable domain is DTGVSQNPRHKITKRGQNVTFRCDPISEHNRLYWYRQTLGQGPEFLTYFQNEAQLEKSRLLSDRFSAERPKGSFSTLEIQRTEQGDSAMYLCASSPFLAGVVNIQYFGAGTRLSVL.

The chain recombines TRBV20-1 with TRBJ2-7; 8 positions agree with TRBD2. V lost 5 bases to trimming and J lost 6 bases; unmatched junction nucleotides: 9. Germline loops: CDR1 DFQATT, CDR2 SNEGSKA (reference sequence). The CDR3 contains 13 residues. CDR3 sequence (DNA): TGCAGTGCTCCAGCGGGAGCTTTTAGCGAGCAGTACTTC. Translation gives CSAPAGAFSEQYF.

This chain connects TRBV4-1 to TRBJ1-1; D is uncertain. Trimming cost V 6 bases and J 0 bases, with 11 bases left between them. The CDR3 totals 14 residues. Per the germline V gene, CDR1 is MGHRA and CDR2 is YSYEKL. This chain's CDR3 is CASRGILLNTEAFF. For the CDR3, the DNA is TGCGCCAGCAGGGGTATCCTCTTGAACACTGAAGCTTTCTTT.

The rearrangement uses TRBV27 and TRBJ2-1; D unclear. This CDR3 has 13 amino acids. Trimming left V 2 bases short and J 10 bases short, with 12 bases between. From germline, CDR1 is MNHEY and CDR2 SMNVEV (reference sequence). The CDR3 is CASSLPLSYEQFF. As DNA, the CDR3 is TGTGCCAGCAGTTTACCTCTCTCCTACGAGCAGTTCTTC.

The chain is built from TRBV20-1 and TRBJ2-7, with D perhaps matching TRBD2 (6 bases). The germline V gene has CDR1 DFQATT and CDR2 SNEGSKA (reference sequence). The CDR3 has 14 amino acids. The V and J ends lost 6 bases and 5 bases respectively, with 20 bases between them. This CDR3 is CSAPRSGERDEQYF. The CDR3 DNA reads TGCAGTGCACCAAGATCGGGGGAAAGGGACGAGCAGTACTTC.

The sample holds a few counts of this clonotype. The chain has TRBV6-5 and TRBJ2-7; 7 nucleotides line up with TRBD1. Germline values: CDR1 MNHEY, CDR2 SVGAGI. The V and J ends lost 0 bases and 7 bases, in that order; junction bases with no gene match: 6. The CDR3 runs to 14 residues. In nucleotides, the CDR3 is TGTGCCAGCAGTTACTCTACAGGGGCTGGGGAGCAGTACTTC. Encoded protein: CASSYSTGAGEQYF.

V is TRBV4-2 and J is TRBJ2-5, with 10 bases aligning to TRBD2. The CDR3 runs to 15 residues. Trimming cost V 6 bases and J 5 bases; bases outside gene matches: 9. Germline V gives CDR1 LGHNA, CDR2 YNFKEQ. CDR3 in amino acids: CASRDSGGPGETQYF. The CDR3 nucleotides read TGTGCCAGCAGGGATAGCGGGGGGCCGGGCGAGACCCAGTACTTC.

This clonotype occurred once. The chain recombines TRBV28 with TRBJ1-1; D gene ambiguous. The V and J ends lost 7 bases and 3 bases respectively, with 18 bases between them. The CDR3 length is 15 residues. Germline lookup yields CDR1 MDHEN and CDR2 SYDVKM. The CDR3 here is CASKAAVGSDTEAFF. The CDR3 nucleotides read TGTGCCAGCAAAGCAGCCGTGGGGTCGGACACTGAAGCTTTCTTT.

This chain joins TRBV7-3 and TRBJ2-1; D tentatively fits TRBD1 or TRBD2 (5 bases each). V was clipped by 5 bases and J by 10 bases, with 24 bases between them. The CDR3 is 16 residues long. Germline values: CDR1 SGHTA, CDR2 FQGTGA. Here the CDR3 DNA reads TGTGCCAGCAGCCCCTGGTCGGGGACGGGGTTGAGGGAGCAGTTCTTC. Translation gives CASSPWSGTGLREQFF.

This clonotype has just one count. Given a much more abundant clone one base away, this may be a read error. J is TRBJ2-1 and V is TRBV20-1; D not certain. Germline lookup yields CDR1 DFQATT and CDR2 SNEGSKA (reference sequence). CDR3 length: 12 residues. Deletions cut 1 base from V and 7 bases from J, with 8 bases between. CDR3 nucleotides: TGCAGTGCTAGAGTGCGGAAGAATGAGCAGTTCTTC. It encodes CSARVRKNEQFF.

This clonotype is labeled medium-sized. The gene calls are TRBV29-1 and TRBJ2-7; D perhaps matches TRBD1 (5 bases). Trimming took off 4 bases at V and 4 bases at J, with 11 bases between the two ends. This CDR3 contains 12 residues. The germline V gene encodes CDR1 SQVTM and CDR2 ANQGSEA. CDR3 region: CSVAHQGYEQYF. In DNA form, the CDR3 reads TGCAGCGTTGCCCACCAGGGTTACGAGCAGTACTTC.

V and J are TRBV24-1 and TRBJ2-7; TRBD1 matches 7 bases. Trimming took 4 bases from V and 6 from J; bases not matched to a gene: 8. Germline V gene data show CDR1 as KGHDR and CDR2 as SFDVKD. The CDR3 has 14 residues. This CDR3 is CATSDPGTAGEQYF. The CDR3 nucleotides read TGTGCCACCAGTGACCCAGGGACAGCAGGCGAGCAGTACTTC.